A selection of T cell receptor beta chains follows, all from one sample in a study of T cell repertoires in cytomegalovirus infection. TCRdb re-called the reads through MiXCR, storing one row per CDR3 protein. The repertoire includes 640,000 or so distinct CDR3 sequences, roughly 36% of them detected once, and around a sixth sits in the top ten. What these receptors recognize is not known. Material: cultured PBMCs, obtained from culture after CMV antigen stimulation. These receptors all stem from a human donor in good health (CMV status not recorded). Some clones in this sample may be carry-over from other donors' samples. CDR3s include the opening cysteine and the closing phenylalanine or tryptophan. A D gene is named only where the DNA matches it firmly. The size of a clone is reported for some rows only, either as once, few or many, or as a class for expanded clones.

d_gene	len	v_gene	abundance	j_gene	CDR3aa	CDR3nt
TRBD2	18	TRBV7-2	.	TRBJ2-7	CASSSTGTSGMAWYEQYF	TGTGCCAGCAGCTCAACCGGGACTAGCGGAATGGCGTGGTACGAGCAGTACTTC
.	13	TRBV7-9	.	TRBJ1-1	CASSLPGALKAFF	TGTGCCAGCAGCTTACCAGGGGCGTTGAAAGCTTTCTTT
.	12	TRBV12-3/TRBV12-4	.	TRBJ1-2	CASSLKGGPRPF	TGTGCCAGCAGTTTAAAGGGGGGCCCCCGGCCCTTC
TRBD2	16	TRBV24-1	.	TRBJ2-1	CATSDRLAGGYNEQFF	TGTGCCACCAGTGACCGACTAGCGGGGGGCTACAATGAGCAGTTCTTC
.	15	TRBV7-2	.	TRBJ1-1	CASSEDGGRDTEAFF	TGTGCCAGCAGCGAAGACGGGGGACGGGACACTGAAGCTTTCTTT
.	15	TRBV7-2	many	TRBJ1-2	CASSPARMAVYGYTF	TGTGCCAGCAGCCCAGCCAGGATGGCAGTATATGGCTACACCTTC
.	14	TRBV7-2	many	TRBJ1-4	CASSSMVEDEKLFF	TGTGCCAGCAGCTCCATGGTTGAAGACGAAAAACTGTTTTTT
TRBD1	18	TRBV2	.	TRBJ1-1	CASSENLLGTGKDTEAFF	TGTGCCAGCAGTGAAAATCTATTGGGGACAGGGAAGGACACTGAAGCTTTCTTT
.	11	TRBV28	.	TRBJ2-1	CASRLEDEQFF	TGTGCCAGCAGGCTAGAGGATGAGCAGTTCTTC
.	18	TRBV29-1	.	TRBJ1-2	CSVEDLEHPEGLNYGYTF	TGCAGCGTTGAAGATCTCGAGCACCCCGAGGGACTTAACTATGGCTACACCTTC
.	16	TRBV10-3	.	TRBJ1-6	CAISVARATYNSPLHF	TGTGCCATCAGTGTCGCCAGGGCAACCTATAATTCACCCCTCCACTTT
.	14	TRBV18	few	TRBJ1-5	CASSRQGRDQPQHF	TGTGCCAGCTCACGTCAGGGAAGAGATCAGCCCCAGCATTTT
TRBD2	13	TRBV6-2/TRBV6-3	.	TRBJ2-7	CASSGTRSHEQYF	TGTGCCAGCAGCGGGACTAGAAGTCACGAGCAGTACTTC
.	16	TRBV7-6	few	TRBJ2-5	CASSTHRFSSQETQYF	TGTGCCAGCAGCACTCACCGATTTTCGAGCCAAGAGACCCAGTACTTC
.	12	TRBV5-3	.	TRBJ2-7	CASSLDIGEQYF	TGTGCCAGCAGCTTGGATATCGGCGAGCAGTACTTC
.	14	TRBV5-1	.	TRBJ2-2	CASRMDGGTGELFF	TGCGCCAGCAGGATGGACGGGGGCACCGGGGAGCTGTTTTTT
TRBD2	15	TRBV7-8	.	TRBJ2-1	CASSSTGTRYNEQFF	TGTGCCAGCAGCTCCACCGGGACTAGGTACAATGAGCAGTTCTTC
.	14	TRBV19	.	TRBJ2-5	CASSTRGWQETQYF	TGTGCCAGTAGTACAAGGGGATGGCAAGAGACCCAGTACTTC
.	13	TRBV7-2	.	TRBJ2-1	CASSTFLYNEQFF	TGTGCCAGCAGCACCTTCCTCTACAATGAGCAGTTCTTC
TRBD2	16	TRBV12-3/TRBV12-4	few	TRBJ2-7	CASRRYGSSGNYEQYF	TGTGCCAGCAGGAGATATGGTTCTAGCGGAAACTACGAGCAGTACTTC
.	16	TRBV12-3/TRBV12-4	many	TRBJ1-5	CASSAQLGTNDQPQHF	TGTGCCAGCAGTGCCCAACTCGGGACGAACGATCAGCCCCAGCATTTT
.	15	TRBV7-2	few	TRBJ2-4	CASSLGLRAKNIQYF	TGTGCCAGCAGCCTAGGACTGCGAGCCAAAAACATTCAGTACTTC
.	13	TRBV7-2	many	TRBJ1-5	CASSLRTNQPQHF	TGTGCCAGCAGCCTAAGGACAAATCAGCCCCAGCATTTT
TRBD2	15	TRBV7-8	few	TRBJ2-5	CASSWGTSHEETQYF	TGTGCCAGCAGCTGGGGGACTAGCCATGAAGAGACCCAGTACTTC
TRBD1	15	TRBV5-3	few	TRBJ2-1	CASSMDRGTHNEQFF	TGTGCCAGCAGCATGGACAGGGGTACCCACAATGAGCAGTTCTTC
TRBD2	15	TRBV6-5	.	TRBJ2-1	CASIPGLAKMNEQFF	TGTGCCAGCATACCGGGACTAGCGAAAATGAATGAGCAGTTCTTC